A single sample is the source of the 7 T cell receptor beta chains below, sequenced in a study of cytomegalovirus exposure and HLA in healthy donors. Primers: 60 Vbeta forward and 13 Jbeta reverse. The data were produced by immunoSEQ multiplex PCR, yet TCRdb's version contains in-frame clones alone and is incomplete. The sample consists of 100,000 to 150,000 clones, roughly 74% of them appearing once. Sequenced sample: PBMCs. These TCRs come from a man aged 35-49 years in good health and CMV-seronegative.

The chain couples TRBV2 to TRBJ1-2; 10 positions match TRBD1. CDR3 length equals 14 residues. CDR1 is SNHLY and CDR2 is FYNNEI in the germline V gene. The ends lost 6 bases at V and 3 bases at J; junction bases unmatched: 4. DNA for the CDR3: TGTGCCAGCAGCTGGGACAGGGGCGACTATGGCTACACCTTC. This translates into CASSWDRGDYGYTF.

This chain's CDR3 is CASSLAQPGQIGYGYTF. The CDR3, as DNA: TGTGCCAGCAGCTTAGCGCAACCGGGACAGATTGGCTATGGCTACACCTTC. The chain joins TRBV7-8 to TRBJ1-2; 7 bases agree with TRBD1. The CDR3 runs to 17 residues. The V segment lost 0 bases and the J segment 4 bases; nucleotides outside the gene matches: 11. Germline CDR1 is SGHVS and CDR2 is FQNEAQ.

The chain is built from TRBV29-1 and TRBJ2-1, with a weak D call TRBD1 (6 bases). The germline gives CDR1 SQVTM, CDR2 ANQGSEA. The V end lost 4 bases, the J end lost 6 bases, and 16 bases lay between the germline ends. The CDR3 loop spans 14 amino acids. CDR3 nucleotides: TGCAGCGTTGGGGCTAGGGAACAGGGCAATGAGCAGTTCTTC. Translated: CSVGAREQGNEQFF.

This clone was detected only once. The CDR3 loop reads CASSPPGGAGQPQHF. CDR3 bases: TGTGCCAGCTCACCACCGGGGGGGGCCGGGCAGCCCCAGCATTTT. The rearrangement uses TRBV18 and TRBJ1-5; perhaps TRBD1 as D (6 bases). Between the trimmed V and J ends, which lost 0 bases and 7 bases, there was a span of 13 bases. Germline V CDR1 and CDR2: KGHSH, LQKENI. This CDR3 has 15 amino acids. The full variable domain, its missing parts supplied by reference TRBV18 and TRBJ1-5, is NAGVMQNPRHLVRRRGQEARLRCSPMKGHSHVYWYRQLPEEGLKFMVYLQKENIIDESGMPKERFSAEFPKEGPSILRIQQVVRGDSAAYFCASSPPGGAGQPQHFGDGTRLSIL.

A single count supports this clone. V and J are TRBV28 and TRBJ1-2, with 7 bases aligning to TRBD1. Germline values: CDR1 MDHEN, CDR2 SYDVKM. This CDR3 region has 14 residues. The V segment lost 6 bases and the J segment 6 bases; nucleotides outside the gene matches: 10. CDR3 nucleotides: TGTGCCAGCAGCATACCGGGACAGCCTGATGGCTACACCTTC. As protein: CASSIPGQPDGYTF.

The rearrangement uses TRBV7-7 and TRBJ2-2, with D tentatively TRBD2 (6 bases). Germline CDR1 SSHAT, CDR2 FNYEAQ (reference sequence). This CDR3 spans 16 amino acids. Trimming pared 4 bases from V and 0 bases from J, leaving 12 bases between. In DNA, the CDR3 is TGTGCCAGCAGCTCCGCGGGGAGCCCGAACACCGGGGAGCTGTTTTTT. It translates to CASSSAGSPNTGELFF.

Turning to this clone: The junction departs from germline at one end; a sequencing error may be responsible. This chain joins TRBV11-2 and TRBJ2-3, with D hard to call. The CDR3 runs to 15 residues. From germline, CDR1 is SGHAT and CDR2 FQNNGV. The CDR3 coding sequence is TGTGCCAGCAGATCTACAGAGAAGAGCACAGATGCGCAGTATTTT. This encodes CASRSTEKSTDAQYF. Looking up the rest from reference TRBV11-2 and TRBJ2-3 gives the full variable domain: EAGVAQSPRYKIIEKRQSVAFWCNPISGHATLYWYQQILGQGPKLLIQFQNNGVVDDSQLPKDRFSAERLKGVDSTLKIQPAKLEDSAVYLCASRSTEKSTDAQYFGPGTRLTVL.